What follows is one T cell receptor (beta chain) and its context. Antigen specificity is unknown. Uncultured naive and memory CD4+ T cells supplied DNA for deep TCR-beta sequencing. Only in-frame clones appear in the TCRdb table, and some are missing; sequencing was by immunoSEQ multiplex PCR. The sample holds some 68,000 clones, more than 85% seen once. CD4+ T cells from unexposed donors were obtained before the COVID-19 pandemic (2011-2018). This sample stems from a study of CD4 T cells in relation to SARS-CoV-2 and coronaviruses. Findings and limits, study-wide: In roughly 65% of donors, memory CD4+ clonotypes crossrecognized SARS-CoV-2 and at least one common cold coronavirus spike. The assay detects memory recall responses, not culture-primed primary responses. Crossreactivity was assessed only for spike protein, not other viral proteins.

Losses at the gene ends were 5 bases for V and 3 bases for J; bases not matched to a gene: 6. The CDR3 loop spans 15 amino acids. CDR1 is SGHTA, CDR2 FQGNSA, per germline. Source material: naive CD4+ T cells from PBMCs. This sample's subset: naive CD4+ T cells isolated by negative enrichment. The clonotype comes from a human donor in good health. V gene TRBV7-2 combines with J gene TRBJ2-1; the match to TRBD1 covers 8 bases. Here the CDR3 DNA reads TGTGCCAGCAGCACCAGGGGGCTAGTCTACAATGAGCAGTTCTTC. Its protein is CASSTRGLVYNEQFF.